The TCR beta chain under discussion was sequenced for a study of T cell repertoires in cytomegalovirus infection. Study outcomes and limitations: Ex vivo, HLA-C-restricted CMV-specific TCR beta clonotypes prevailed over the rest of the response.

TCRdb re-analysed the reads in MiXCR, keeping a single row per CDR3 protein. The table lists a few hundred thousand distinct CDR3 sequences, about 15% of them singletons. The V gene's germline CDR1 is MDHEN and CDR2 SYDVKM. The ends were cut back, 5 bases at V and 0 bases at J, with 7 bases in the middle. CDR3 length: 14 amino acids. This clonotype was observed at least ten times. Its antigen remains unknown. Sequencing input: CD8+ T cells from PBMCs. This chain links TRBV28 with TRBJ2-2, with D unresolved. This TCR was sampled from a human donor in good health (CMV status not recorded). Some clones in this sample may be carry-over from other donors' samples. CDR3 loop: CASSLRPNTGELFF. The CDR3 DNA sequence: TGTGCCAGCAGTCTACGCCCGAACACCGGGGAGCTGTTTTTT.